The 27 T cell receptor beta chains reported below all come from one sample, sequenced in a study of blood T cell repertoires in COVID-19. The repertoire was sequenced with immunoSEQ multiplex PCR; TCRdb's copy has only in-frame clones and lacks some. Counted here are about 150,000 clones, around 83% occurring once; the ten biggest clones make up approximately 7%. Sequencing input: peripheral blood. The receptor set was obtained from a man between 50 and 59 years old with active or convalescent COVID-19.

The CDR3 region is CASSASGAYSGNTIYF. DNA for the CDR3: TGTGCCAGCAGCGCGTCAGGGGCCTACTCTGGAAACACCATATATTTT. The rearrangement uses TRBV7-2 and TRBJ1-3; possible D gene TRBD1, 6 bases. Per the germline V gene, CDR1 is SGHTA and CDR2 is FQGNSA. The ends were cut back, 5 bases at V and 0 bases at J, with 14 bases in the middle. This CDR3 has 16 amino acids.

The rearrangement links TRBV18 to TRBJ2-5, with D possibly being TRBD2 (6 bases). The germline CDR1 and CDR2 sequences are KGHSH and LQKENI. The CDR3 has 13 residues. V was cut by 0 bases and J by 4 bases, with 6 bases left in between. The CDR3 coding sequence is TGTGCCAGCTCACCACCGGGACTAGAGACCCAGTACTTC. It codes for CASSPPGLETQYF.

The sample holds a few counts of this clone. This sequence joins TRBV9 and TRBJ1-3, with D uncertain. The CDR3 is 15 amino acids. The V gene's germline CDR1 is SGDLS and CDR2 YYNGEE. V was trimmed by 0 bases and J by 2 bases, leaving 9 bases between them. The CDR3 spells CASSVGPVPGNTIYF. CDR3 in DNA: TGTGCCAGCAGCGTAGGGCCAGTCCCTGGAAACACCATATATTTT.

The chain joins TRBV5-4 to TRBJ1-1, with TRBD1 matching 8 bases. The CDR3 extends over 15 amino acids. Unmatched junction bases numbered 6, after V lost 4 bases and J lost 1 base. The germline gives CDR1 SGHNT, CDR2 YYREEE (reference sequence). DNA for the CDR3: TGTGCCAGCAGCCCCAGGGGGCTAGGGAACACTGAAGCTTTCTTT. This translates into CASSPRGLGNTEAFF.

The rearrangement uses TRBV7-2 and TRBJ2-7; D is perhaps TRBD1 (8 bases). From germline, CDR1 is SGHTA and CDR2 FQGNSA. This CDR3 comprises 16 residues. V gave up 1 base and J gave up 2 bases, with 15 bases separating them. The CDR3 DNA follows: TGTGCCAGCAGCTTAGGAGCGGGGACAGGTCCCTACGAGCAGTACTTC. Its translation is CASSLGAGTGPYEQYF.

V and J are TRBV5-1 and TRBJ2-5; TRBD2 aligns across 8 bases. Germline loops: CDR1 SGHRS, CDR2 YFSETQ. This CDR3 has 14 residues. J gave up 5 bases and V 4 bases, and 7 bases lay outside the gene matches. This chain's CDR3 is CASSPGSGGETQYF. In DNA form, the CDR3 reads TGCGCCAGCAGCCCCGGGTCGGGGGGGGAGACCCAGTACTTC.

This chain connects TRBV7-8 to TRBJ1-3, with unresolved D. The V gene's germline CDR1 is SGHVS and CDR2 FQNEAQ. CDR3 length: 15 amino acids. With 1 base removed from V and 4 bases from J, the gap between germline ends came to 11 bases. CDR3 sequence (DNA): TGTGCCAGCAGCTTAGGAGAGGGTAGGGGAAACACCATATATTTT. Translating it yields CASSLGEGRGNTIYF.

CDR3 DNA sequence: TGTGCCAGCAGCTCTACAGGGATTACTAATGAAAAACTGTTTTTT. Amino acids: CASSSTGITNEKLFF. The chain couples TRBV7-2 to TRBJ1-4; the D gene is possibly TRBD1 (6 bases). Germline CDR1 and CDR2: SGHTA and FQGNSA. V lost 4 bases and J 2 bases, leaving 11 bases between the germline ends. The CDR3 is made up of 15 amino acids.

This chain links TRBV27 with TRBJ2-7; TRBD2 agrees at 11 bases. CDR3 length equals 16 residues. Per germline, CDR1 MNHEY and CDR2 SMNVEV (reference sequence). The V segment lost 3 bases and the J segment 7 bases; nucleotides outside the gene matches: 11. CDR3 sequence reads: CASSLEVSGRVKEQYF. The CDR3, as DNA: TGTGCCAGCAGTTTGGAGGTTAGCGGGAGGGTAAAAGAGCAGTACTTC.

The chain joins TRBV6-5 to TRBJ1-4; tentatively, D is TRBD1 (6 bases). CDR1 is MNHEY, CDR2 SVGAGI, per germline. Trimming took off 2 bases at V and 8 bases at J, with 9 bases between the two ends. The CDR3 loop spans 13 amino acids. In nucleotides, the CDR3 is TGTGCCAGCAGTTACCGGGACAAAGAAAAACTGTTTTTT. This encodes CASSYRDKEKLFF.

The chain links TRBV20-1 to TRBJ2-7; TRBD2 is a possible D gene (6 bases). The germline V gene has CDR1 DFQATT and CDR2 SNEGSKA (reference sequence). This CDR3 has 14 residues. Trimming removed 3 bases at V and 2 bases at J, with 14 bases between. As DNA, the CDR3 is TGCAGTGCTAGTAGGGCGGGATCGACCTACGAGCAGTACTTC. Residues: CSASRAGSTYEQYF.

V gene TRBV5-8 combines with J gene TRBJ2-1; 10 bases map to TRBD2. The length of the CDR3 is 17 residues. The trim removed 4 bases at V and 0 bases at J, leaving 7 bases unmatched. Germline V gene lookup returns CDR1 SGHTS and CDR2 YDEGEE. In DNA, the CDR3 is TGTGCCAGCAGCCCAAAGGCTAGCGGGAGCTCCTACAATGAGCAGTTCTTC. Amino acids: CASSPKASGSSYNEQFF.

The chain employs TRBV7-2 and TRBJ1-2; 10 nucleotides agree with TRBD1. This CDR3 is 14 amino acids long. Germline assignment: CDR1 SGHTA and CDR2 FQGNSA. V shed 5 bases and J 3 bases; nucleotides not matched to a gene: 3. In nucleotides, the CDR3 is TGTGCCAGCAGCACGACAGGGGGCTACTATGGCTACACCTTC. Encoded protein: CASSTTGGYYGYTF.

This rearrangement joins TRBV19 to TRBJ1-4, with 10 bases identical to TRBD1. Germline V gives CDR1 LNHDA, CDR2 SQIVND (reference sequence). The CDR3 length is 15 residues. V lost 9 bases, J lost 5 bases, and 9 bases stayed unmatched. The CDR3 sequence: CASRLAGQGNEKLFF. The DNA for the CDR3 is TGTGCCAGCCGTCTGGCGGGACAGGGGAATGAAAAACTGTTTTTT.

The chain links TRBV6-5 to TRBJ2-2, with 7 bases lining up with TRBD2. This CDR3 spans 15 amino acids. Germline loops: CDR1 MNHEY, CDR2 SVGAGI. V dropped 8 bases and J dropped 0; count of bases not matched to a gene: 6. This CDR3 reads CASRMGGANTGELFF. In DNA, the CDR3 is TGTGCCAGCCGGATGGGGGGGGCGAACACCGGGGAGCTGTTTTTT.

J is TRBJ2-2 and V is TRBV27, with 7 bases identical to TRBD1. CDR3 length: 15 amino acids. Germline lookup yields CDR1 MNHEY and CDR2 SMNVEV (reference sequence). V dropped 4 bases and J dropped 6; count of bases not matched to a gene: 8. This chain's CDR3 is CASSWRQGRAGELFF. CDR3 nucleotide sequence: TGTGCCAGCAGTTGGCGACAGGGAAGGGCCGGGGAGCTGTTTTTT.

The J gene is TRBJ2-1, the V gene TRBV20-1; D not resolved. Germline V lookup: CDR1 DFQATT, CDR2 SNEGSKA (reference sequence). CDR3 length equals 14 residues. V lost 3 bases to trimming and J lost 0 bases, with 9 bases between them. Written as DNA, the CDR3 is TGCAGTGCTAGTCTCTCGAGCTCCTACAATGAGCAGTTCTTC. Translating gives CSASLSSSYNEQFF.

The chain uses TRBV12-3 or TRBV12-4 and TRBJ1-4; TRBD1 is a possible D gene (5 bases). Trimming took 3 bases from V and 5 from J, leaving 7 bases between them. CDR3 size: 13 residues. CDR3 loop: CASSFPGNEKLFF. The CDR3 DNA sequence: TGTGCCAGCAGTTTTCCAGGGAATGAAAAACTGTTTTTT.

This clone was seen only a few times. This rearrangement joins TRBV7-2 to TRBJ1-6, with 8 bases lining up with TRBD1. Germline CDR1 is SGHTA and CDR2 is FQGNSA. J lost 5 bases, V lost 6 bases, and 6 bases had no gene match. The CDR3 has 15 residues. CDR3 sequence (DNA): TGTGCCAGCAGGACTGACAGGGGAAATAATTCACCCCTCCACTTT. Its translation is CASRTDRGNNSPLHF.

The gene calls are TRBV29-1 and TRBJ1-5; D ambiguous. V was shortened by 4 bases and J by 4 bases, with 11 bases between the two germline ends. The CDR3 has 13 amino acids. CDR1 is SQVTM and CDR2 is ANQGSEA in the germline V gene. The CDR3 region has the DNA TGCAGCGTTGGACAATTCCCGAATCAGCCCCAGCATTTT. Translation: CSVGQFPNQPQHF.

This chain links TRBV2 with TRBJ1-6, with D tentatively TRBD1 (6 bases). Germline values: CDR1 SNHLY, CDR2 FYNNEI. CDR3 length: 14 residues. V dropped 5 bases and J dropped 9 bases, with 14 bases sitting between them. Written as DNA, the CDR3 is TGTGCCAGCAGTTTTTACACAGGGAGTTCACCCCTCCACTTT. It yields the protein CASSFYTGSSPLHF.

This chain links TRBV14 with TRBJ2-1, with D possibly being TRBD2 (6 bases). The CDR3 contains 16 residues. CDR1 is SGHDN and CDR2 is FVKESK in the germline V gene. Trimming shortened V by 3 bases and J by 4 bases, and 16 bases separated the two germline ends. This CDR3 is CASSHRTTLLYNEQFF. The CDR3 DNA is TGTGCCAGCAGCCACCGGACTACCCTTCTATACAATGAGCAGTTCTTC.

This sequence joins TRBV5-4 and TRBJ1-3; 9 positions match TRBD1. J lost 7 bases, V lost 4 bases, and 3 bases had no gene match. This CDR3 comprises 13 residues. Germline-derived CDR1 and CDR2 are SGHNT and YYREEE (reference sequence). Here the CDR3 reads CASSAGQGNTIYF. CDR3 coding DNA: TGTGCCAGCAGCGCCGGACAGGGGAACACCATATATTTT.

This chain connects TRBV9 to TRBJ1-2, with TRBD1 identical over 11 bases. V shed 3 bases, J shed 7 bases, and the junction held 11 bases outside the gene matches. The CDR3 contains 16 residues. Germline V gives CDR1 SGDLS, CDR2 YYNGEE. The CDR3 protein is CASSERTGGAPGGYTF. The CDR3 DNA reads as TGTGCCAGCAGCGAAAGGACAGGGGGCGCCCCCGGTGGCTACACCTTC.

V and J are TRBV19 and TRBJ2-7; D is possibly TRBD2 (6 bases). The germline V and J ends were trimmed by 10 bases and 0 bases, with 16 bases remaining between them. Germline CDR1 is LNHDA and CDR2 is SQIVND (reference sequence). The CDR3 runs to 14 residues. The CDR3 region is CATPTGGTSYEQYF. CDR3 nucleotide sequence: TGTGCCACTCCGACTGGCGGGACCTCCTACGAGCAGTACTTC.

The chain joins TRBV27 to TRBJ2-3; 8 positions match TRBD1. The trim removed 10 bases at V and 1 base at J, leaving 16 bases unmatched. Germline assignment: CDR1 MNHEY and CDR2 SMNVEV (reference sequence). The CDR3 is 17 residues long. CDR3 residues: CATALEPTGGGTDTQYF. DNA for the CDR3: TGTGCCACAGCATTAGAACCCACAGGGGGAGGCACAGATACGCAGTATTTT.

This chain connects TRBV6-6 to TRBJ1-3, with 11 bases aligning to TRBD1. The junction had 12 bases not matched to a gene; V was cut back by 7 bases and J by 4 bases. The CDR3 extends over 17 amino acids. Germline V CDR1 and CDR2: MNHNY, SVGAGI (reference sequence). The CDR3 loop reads CASTRSGQGALGNTIYF. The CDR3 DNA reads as TGTGCCAGCACCCGATCCGGACAGGGGGCGTTGGGAAACACCATATATTTT.